This passage covers 8 T cell receptor beta chains from one sample sequenced in a study of blood T cells in healthy people across ages (dated by TCRdb to about 2015). Library preparation used 5' RACE. Data came from an Illumina HiSeq 2500. A second PCR of about 6 to 12 cycles was performed with a sample-barcoded 5' primer and a J-beta primer mix. The public reads were quality trimmed at Q25 with fastp and then assembled into clones with MiXCR by TCRdb, keeping productive beta chains. CDR3 protein sequences are deduplicated, and each keeps its most common genes and DNA. Recorded for this sample are about 650,000 distinct CDR3 sequences; approximately 52% of them occurred a single time. The ten largest clones take up roughly 14% of the sample. Specimen: blood. The receptors here all came from a woman older than 75 in good health.

The rearrangement links TRBV4-1 to TRBJ2-1; the match to TRBD2 covers 7 bases. V shed 4 bases and J 5 bases; nucleotides not matched to a gene: 20. CDR1 and CDR2 from the germline V gene are MGHRA and YSYEKL. This CDR3 has 19 residues. The CDR3 reads CASSPTHYSGPGGNNEQFF. CDR3 DNA: TGCGCCAGCAGCCCCACTCACTATAGCGGCCCCGGGGGGAACAATGAGCAGTTCTTC.

On this clonotype: A much larger clone sits a single nucleotide away, making a read error possible. The chain combines TRBV14 with TRBJ2-7; D is ambiguous. The CDR3 length is 16 residues. Trimming stripped 4 bases from V and 0 bases from J, with 16 bases between. CDR1 SGHDN and CDR2 FVKESK come from the germline V gene. The CDR3 region is CASSRVLSRSSYEQYF. The CDR3 DNA reads as TGTGCCAGCAGCCGAGTCCTTAGCAGGAGCTCCTACGAGCAGTACTTC.

The CDR3 DNA sequence: TGCAGCGTTGAGTTCCCCTCCTACGAGCAGTACTTC. It encodes CSVEFPSYEQYF. V and J are TRBV29-1 and TRBJ2-7; D ambiguous. V dropped 3 bases and J dropped 0 bases, with 6 bases sitting between them. The germline V gene encodes CDR1 SQVTM and CDR2 ANQGSEA. The CDR3 is made up of 12 amino acids.

There are many counts of this clonotype. The V call is TRBV6-4, the J call TRBJ2-3; D not certain. V was clipped by 6 bases and J by 1 base, with 8 bases between them. The germline V gene encodes CDR1 MRHNA and CDR2 SNTAGT. The CDR3 is 13 residues long. The CDR3 spells CASSDRGTDTQYF. DNA for the CDR3: TGTGCCAGCAGCGATCGAGGCACAGATACGCAGTATTTT.

Concerning this clonotype itself: This could be a read error, since a much larger clone is one nucleotide away. The chain is built from TRBV3-1 and TRBJ2-7; 10 nucleotides agree with TRBD2. The CDR3 has 17 amino acids. V was pared by 4 bases and J by 7 bases, with 16 bases of the junction left unmatched. The germline CDR1 and CDR2 sequences are LGHDT and YNNKEL (reference sequence). This CDR3 reads CASSLYRASGSYNEQYF. Here the CDR3 DNA reads TGTGCCAGCAGCCTGTATAGGGCTAGCGGGAGCTACAATGAGCAGTACTTC.

This clonotype was seen many times. This sequence joins TRBV27 and TRBJ2-7; D is undetermined. Germline V gene data show CDR1 as MNHEY and CDR2 as SMNVEV (reference sequence). This CDR3 has 11 residues. V lost 8 bases to trimming and J lost 0 bases, with 5 bases between them. The CDR3 loop reads CASAYSYEQYF. As DNA, the CDR3 is TGTGCCAGCGCCTACTCCTACGAGCAGTACTTC.

Worth noting for this clonotype: Possible read error: a much larger clone is one base away. The chain uses TRBV24-1 and TRBJ2-1; tentative D call: TRBD2 (6 bases). The J call may be incorrect, as the DNA end agrees better with TRBJ2-7. Germline CDR1 is KGHDR and CDR2 is SFDVKD. This CDR3 region has 14 residues. CDR3 in amino acids: CATSDPGLLNEQYF. CDR3 in DNA: TGTGCCACCAGTGATCCGGGACTCCTCAATGAGCAGTACTTC.

This clonotype occurred many times. J is TRBJ2-1 and V is TRBV9; D perhaps matches TRBD2 (6 bases). Germline V CDR1 and CDR2: SGDLS, YYNGEE. The CDR3 is 15 residues long. Trimming took off 0 bases at V and 7 bases at J, with 14 bases between the two ends. The CDR3 sequence: CASSVAGRGKNEQFF. The DNA of the CDR3 is TGTGCCAGCAGCGTAGCTGGTCGCGGGAAGAATGAGCAGTTCTTC.